This TCR beta chain was sequenced for a study of beta chain features in type 1 diabetes. Study-wide results and caveats: Naive, central memory and Treg TCRB repertoires seemed to resemble each other more closely in patients than they did in healthy donors. Across all four CD4+ subsets, people with type 1 diabetes showed modestly shorter TCRB CDR3s. Short templates might get an advantage during PCR, and this would be equal in patients and controls.

Germline V gene lookup returns CDR1 SGHTA and CDR2 FQGTGA. The V gene lost 4 bases and the J gene lost 4 bases, with 4 bases spanning the gap. The CDR3 length is 11 residues. Expressed TCRB transcripts were sequenced because the isolated RNA had all been reverse transcribed beforehand. Method: immunoSEQ multiplex PCR; TCRdb's copy keeps in-frame clones and lacks some. The sample records 430,000 or so clones, about an eighth being singletons. This clone was seen a handful of times. What it binds is unknown. At the DNA level, this CDR3 is encoded by other sequences in the same sample as well. Source material: naive CD4+ T cells from blood. This TCR came from a woman between 18 and 29 years old in good health. This chain connects TRBV7-3 to TRBJ2-5; the D is unclear. DNA of the CDR3: TGTGCCAGCAGCTCAGGAGAGACCCAGTACTTC. Translated: CASSSGETQYF.